This T cell receptor (beta chain) was sequenced for a study of monozygotic twins with inflammatory bowel disease. Study results and caveats: By inverse Simpson index, TCRbeta diversity was lower in IBD patients than in healthy co-twins. Fewer shared clonotypes with others were found in IBD patients than in healthy twins, especially with disease activity.

About this clonotype: What it recognizes is unknown.

The CDR3 is made up of 15 amino acids. CDR1 and CDR2 (germline): GTSNPN, SVGIG (reference sequence). TCRdb re-analyzed the 5' RACE reads; it lists each CDR3 protein once, without DNA. This table lists approximately 400,000 distinct CDR3 sequences. The clonotype was recovered from a human donor with ulcerative colitis or Crohn's disease, or a healthy co-twin of an affected twin (not recorded which). The chain recombines TRBV30 with TRBJ2-1; TCRdb outputs TRBD1, but without DNA this stays unchecked. Specimen: blood. CDR3 amino acids: CAWSPLGGSEREQFF.